A single sample is the source of the 10 T cell receptor beta chains below, sequenced in a study of cytomegalovirus exposure and HLA in healthy donors. Both 60 Vbeta primers and 13 Jbeta primers went into the PCR. TCRdb keeps only in-frame clones here, not all; method: immunoSEQ multiplex PCR. The table lists over 150,000 clones, around 80% of them singletons. Sequenced material: PBMCs. The source of these receptors is a male donor in good health and CMV-seronegative.

This clone was counted a few times. V is TRBV19 and J is TRBJ1-5; D is ambiguous. There are 16 residues in the CDR3. V was clipped by 0 bases and J by 4 bases, with 13 bases between them. Germline loops: CDR1 LNHDA, CDR2 SQIVND (reference sequence). This CDR3 reads CASSIDPGSVNQPQHF. CDR3 DNA sequence: TGTGCCAGTAGTATAGACCCGGGGTCAGTAAATCAGCCCCAGCATTTT.

V and J are TRBV6-6 and TRBJ2-2; 8 bases match TRBD2. Germline CDR1 is MNHNY and CDR2 is SVGAGI (reference sequence). Trimming removed 5 bases from V and 1 base from J; junction bases left unmatched: 0. The CDR3 has 14 residues. The CDR3 region is CASSRGGNTGELFF. The CDR3 region has the DNA TGTGCCAGCAGTCGGGGGGGGAACACCGGGGAGCTGTTTTTT.

This clone showed up just once. CDR3 in DNA: TGTGCCAGCAGCCCAGGGGGCCGCCCTGGGACCCAGTACTTC. Translation: CASSPGGRPGTQYF. J is TRBJ2-5 and V is TRBV6-5; 8 nucleotides agree with TRBD1. Germline trimming cut 6 bases from V and 7 bases from J; bases unmatched to any gene: 10. Germline-derived CDR1 and CDR2 are MNHEY and SVGAGI. The CDR3 length is 14 residues.

The chain links TRBV7-8 to TRBJ2-7, with D tentatively TRBD2 (5 bases). The length of the CDR3 is 16 residues. The ends were cut back, 4 bases at V and 3 bases at J, with 19 bases in the middle. Germline assignment: CDR1 SGHVS and CDR2 FQNEAQ. The CDR3 sequence: CASSSFRRSSNYEQYF. The DNA for the CDR3 is TGTGCCAGCAGCTCCTTTCGGCGGTCTAGCAACTACGAGCAGTACTTC.

The chain combines TRBV5-4 with TRBJ2-3, with no clear D. Germline V gene lookup returns CDR1 SGHNT and CDR2 YYREEE (reference sequence). V lost 4 bases to trimming and J lost 6 bases, with 9 bases between them. CDR3 size: 12 residues. As DNA, the CDR3 is TGTGCCAGCAGCCAACAACAGGATACGCAGTATTTT. Its translation: CASSQQQDTQYF.

The rearrangement uses TRBV2 and TRBJ2-3; maybe TRBD2 (6 bases). The CDR3 is made up of 15 amino acids. Per the germline V gene, CDR1 is SNHLY and CDR2 is FYNNEI. Trimming removed 4 bases from V and 1 base from J, with 12 bases in between. This chain's CDR3 is CASSVGREGTDTQYF. The CDR3 bases are TGTGCCAGCAGTGTGGGGCGGGAAGGCACAGATACGCAGTATTTT.

This chain links TRBV7-2 with TRBJ2-2; 7 nucleotides align to TRBD2. V shed 1 base, J shed 4 bases, and the junction held 9 bases outside the gene matches. Germline V gene sequence: CDR1 SGHTA, CDR2 FQGNSA. There are 17 residues in the CDR3. The CDR3 loop reads CASSLVAQGGATGELFF. The DNA of the CDR3 is TGTGCCAGCAGCTTAGTAGCTCAGGGAGGGGCCACCGGGGAGCTGTTTTTT.

The chain couples TRBV27 to TRBJ2-2; 9 bases are shared with TRBD1. V lost 4 bases and J lost 0; bases outside the gene matches: 12. The germline CDR1 and CDR2 sequences are MNHEY and SMNVEV (reference sequence). The CDR3 length is 19 residues. Here the CDR3 DNA reads TGTGCCAGCAGTTGGATCGGGACAGGGAAAAAATCGAACACCGGGGAGCTGTTTTTT. Encoded protein: CASSWIGTGKKSNTGELFF.

This chain connects TRBV28 to TRBJ1-2, with a weak D call TRBD1 (6 bases). This CDR3 is 12 amino acids long. The V and J ends lost 5 bases and 14 bases respectively, with 18 bases between them. CDR1 is MDHEN, CDR2 SYDVKM, per germline. The CDR3: CASSAGGAFITF. The CDR3 DNA follows: TGTGCCAGCAGTGCCGGGGGGGCCTTCATTACCTTC.

This chain joins TRBV6-5 and TRBJ1-5, with D possibly TRBD1 on 6 matching bases. The CDR3 is made up of 13 amino acids. CDR1 MNHEY and CDR2 SVGAGI come from the germline V gene. Trimming removed 4 bases from V and 4 bases from J, with 8 bases in between. The CDR3 DNA follows: TGTGCCAGCAGTTCAGGGGTAAATCAGCCCCAGCATTTT. Protein sequence: CASSSGVNQPQHF.